The 21 T cell receptor beta chains in this list originate from one sample, sequenced in a study of blood T cell repertoires in COVID-19. Sequencing was performed with immunoSEQ multiplex PCR; in TCRdb, only in-frame clones are kept and a portion is missing. The data contain fewer than 50,000 clones, around 88% of them singletons. The sequencing sample was made of peripheral blood. These receptors came from a woman of 80 years or more with active or convalescent COVID-19.

The V call is TRBV12-3 or TRBV12-4, the J call TRBJ1-5; D is unresolved. V lost 3 bases to trimming and J lost 5 bases, with 8 bases between them. The CDR3 spans 13 residues. Written as DNA, the CDR3 is TGTGCCAGCAGTTTGAGGGATTATCAGCCCCAGCATTTT. It yields the protein CASSLRDYQPQHF.

The chain carries TRBV7-2 and TRBJ1-3; D is unresolved. Trimming pared 8 bases from V and 4 bases from J, leaving 15 bases between. The CDR3 totals 14 residues. Germline V lookup: CDR1 SGHTA, CDR2 FQGNSA. CDR3 sequence reads: CASRSGYSGNTIYF. CDR3 in DNA: TGTGCCAGCCGTAGCGGGTACTCAGGAAACACCATATATTTT.

This CDR3 reads CASSVAGVEGGYTF. The CDR3 nucleotides are TGTGCCAGCAGCGTAGCTGGGGTTGAGGGTGGCTACACCTTC. The V gene is TRBV9, the J gene TRBJ1-2, with D hard to call. This CDR3 has 14 residues. Germline CDR1 reads SGDLS; CDR2 reads YYNGEE. V gave up 0 bases and J gave up 7 bases, with 13 bases separating them.

The chain has TRBV5-1 and TRBJ2-7; D call uncertain. The CDR3 has 12 residues. Germline assignment: CDR1 SGHRS and CDR2 YFSETQ. Trimming removed 4 bases from V and 5 bases from J, with 10 bases in between. The CDR3 is CASSVDIDEQYF. CDR3 coding DNA: TGCGCCAGCAGCGTAGACATAGACGAGCAGTACTTC.

The chain carries TRBV14 and TRBJ2-3, with 9 bases fitting TRBD2. Germline loops: CDR1 SGHDN, CDR2 FVKESK. V lost 4 bases to trimming and J lost 4 bases; unmatched junction nucleotides: 3. CDR3 size: 14 residues. The CDR3 region is CASSRLAGSDTQYF. CDR3 nucleotides: TGTGCCAGCAGCCGGCTAGCGGGATCAGATACGCAGTATTTT.

This clone showed up just once. The chain joins TRBV7-2 to TRBJ1-3; D is uncertain. With 7 bases removed from V and 4 bases from J, the gap between germline ends came to 11 bases. The germline V gene encodes CDR1 SGHTA and CDR2 FQGNSA. This CDR3 contains 13 residues. CDR3 sequence: CASTPYSGNTIYF. CDR3 nucleotides: TGTGCCAGCACCCCTTACTCCGGAAACACCATATATTTT.

The genes are TRBV6-1 and TRBJ2-3, with 9 positions matching TRBD2. V shed 2 bases and J 10 bases; nucleotides not matched to a gene: 4. Germline CDR1 is MNHNS and CDR2 is SASEGT. This CDR3 has 13 residues. The CDR3 coding sequence is TGTGCCAGCAGTGAAAGAGGCGGGAGGGCGCAGTATTTT. Translated: CASSERGGRAQYF.

Note on this clone: Additional DNA sequences in this sample encode the identical CDR3. J is TRBJ2-3 and V is TRBV5-4; D may be TRBD2 (6 bases). There are 15 residues in the CDR3. Germline V CDR1 and CDR2: SGHNT, YYREEE (reference sequence). The germline V and J ends were trimmed by 0 bases and 2 bases, with 10 bases remaining between them. Here the CDR3 DNA reads TGTGCCAGCAGCTTGGCACGGGGGAACACAGATACGCAGTATTTT. Residues: CASSLARGNTDTQYF.

This chain uses TRBV27 with TRBJ1-2; 7 positions match TRBD1. Germline CDR1 is MNHEY and CDR2 is SMNVEV (reference sequence). The CDR3 is made up of 14 amino acids. Germline trimming cut 4 bases from V and 3 bases from J; bases unmatched to any gene: 5. CDR3 sequence reads: CASSSPGQDYGYTF. In DNA, the CDR3 is TGTGCCAGCAGTTCACCTGGACAGGACTATGGCTACACCTTC.

The rearrangement links TRBV28 to TRBJ1-2; D remains ambiguous. Germline V lookup: CDR1 MDHEN, CDR2 SYDVKM. Deletions cut 8 bases from V and 2 bases from J, with 21 bases between. The length of the CDR3 is 16 residues. This chain's CDR3 is CASEDTLSRTNYGYTF. The CDR3 DNA reads TGTGCCAGCGAGGATACCTTAAGCCGCACCAACTATGGCTACACCTTC.

The J gene is TRBJ2-5, the V gene TRBV7-9, with D unresolved. Looked up from germline, CDR1 is SEHNR and CDR2 is FQNEAQ (reference sequence). There are 12 residues in the CDR3. Trimming took 5 bases from V and 5 from J, leaving 9 bases between them. CDR3 in DNA: TGTGCCAGCAGCCTAGTCTTGGAGACCCAGTACTTC. Translated: CASSLVLETQYF.

The gene calls are TRBV27 and TRBJ1-1; 9 bases are a match to TRBD1. CDR3 length: 15 residues. CDR1 is MNHEY, CDR2 SMNVEV, per germline (reference sequence). The ends lost 6 bases at V and 0 bases at J; junction bases unmatched: 5. CDR3 coding DNA: TGTGCCAGCAGCCAGGACAGGGGTTTGAACACTGAAGCTTTCTTT. This encodes CASSQDRGLNTEAFF.

V usage is TRBV7-3 and J usage is TRBJ1-1; D is perhaps TRBD1 (5 bases). Germline CDR1 reads SGHTA; CDR2 reads FQGTGA. The V end was cut by 5 bases, the J end by 1 base, with 14 bases between. The CDR3 is 15 amino acids. CDR3 coding DNA: TGTGCCAGCAGCCCGCTCGGCGGGGCGAACACTGAAGCTTTCTTT. Protein product: CASSPLGGANTEAFF. Using reference TRBV7-3 and TRBJ1-1 for the parts outside the CDR3, the full variable domain is GAGVSQTPSNKVTEKGKYVELRCDPISGHTALYWYRQSLGQGPEFLIYFQGTGAADDSGLPNDRFFAVRPEGSVSTLKIQRTERGDSAVYLCASSPLGGANTEAFFGQGTRLTVV.

This chain connects TRBV5-1 to TRBJ2-2; a possible D gene is TRBD2 (6 bases). The CDR3 is made up of 13 amino acids. Germline V gene lookup returns CDR1 SGHRS and CDR2 YFSETQ. Trimming pared 7 bases from V and 7 bases from J, leaving 14 bases between. CDR3 sequence: CASSSRGDGELFF. As DNA, the CDR3 is TGCGCCAGCTCATCGCGGGGCGACGGGGAGCTGTTTTTT.

The chain combines TRBV27 with TRBJ2-3, with a possible D match to TRBD2 (5 bases). With 3 bases removed from V and 6 bases from J, the gap between germline ends came to 7 bases. The CDR3 contains 12 residues. Germline-derived CDR1 and CDR2 are MNHEY and SMNVEV (reference sequence). The CDR3 sequence: CASSFTGDTQYF. The CDR3 DNA sequence: TGTGCCAGCAGTTTCACGGGGGATACGCAGTATTTT.

This chain uses TRBV18 with TRBJ2-7, with 15 bases lining up with TRBD2. After removal of 3 bases from V and 4 bases from J, the junction contained 1 base not matched to a gene. This CDR3 region has 15 residues. The germline V gene has CDR1 KGHSH and CDR2 LQKENI. The CDR3 nucleotides read TGTGCCAGCTCACCCGGACTAGCGGGAGGGTACGAGCAGTACTTC. Amino acid sequence: CASSPGLAGGYEQYF. Variable domain in full (rest from reference TRBV18 and TRBJ2-7): NAGVMQNPRHLVRRRGQEARLRCSPMKGHSHVYWYRQLPEEGLKFMVYLQKENIIDESGMPKERFSAEFPKEGPSILRIQQVVRGDSAAYFCASSPGLAGGYEQYFGPGTRLTVT.

This chain uses TRBV7-2 with TRBJ1-4; possible D gene TRBD1, 6 bases. The V end lost 2 bases, the J end lost 11 bases, and 15 bases lay between the germline ends. The CDR3 loop spans 14 amino acids. The V gene's germline CDR1 is SGHTA and CDR2 FQGNSA. Here the CDR3 DNA reads TGTGCCAGCAGCTTATCATTTGAGGGGGGGAAACTGTTTTTT. It specifies CASSLSFEGGKLFF.

The CDR3 nucleotides are TGTGCCAGCAGTAACGACAAGTTAGCGGAGCAAGAGACCCAGTACTTC. Residues: CASSNDKLAEQETQYF. The chain links TRBV6-2 or TRBV6-3 to TRBJ2-5, with a tentative D call TRBD2 (6 bases). Trimming pared 5 bases from V and 2 bases from J, leaving 18 bases between. CDR3 size: 16 residues. Germline CDR1 and CDR2: MNHEY and SVGEGT.

The V call is TRBV28, the J call TRBJ1-5, with 7 positions matching TRBD1. This CDR3 has 17 residues. V lost 6 bases and J lost 0; bases outside the gene matches: 11. Germline CDR1 reads MDHEN; CDR2 reads SYDVKM. The CDR3 DNA reads as TGTGCCAGCAGCTTTCCGGGACAGTTCAATAGCAATCAGCCCCAGCATTTT. It is translated as CASSFPGQFNSNQPQHF.

This chain connects TRBV4-2 to TRBJ1-4, with TRBD1 as a possible D gene (5 bases). V lost 2 bases to trimming and J lost 8 bases, with 12 bases between them. CDR1 is LGHNA, CDR2 YNFKEQ, per germline. This CDR3 comprises 14 residues. The DNA of the CDR3 is TGTGCCAGCAGCCAACCCAGGGTAAACGAAAAACTGTTTTTT. It codes for CASSQPRVNEKLFF.

This clone was counted only a few times. The rearrangement links TRBV30 to TRBJ2-7; D call uncertain. The germline gives CDR1 GTSNPN, CDR2 SVGIG (reference sequence). The CDR3 extends over 12 amino acids. Trimming took 2 bases from V and 5 from J, leaving 10 bases between them. CDR3 sequence: CAWSLRRNEQYF. CDR3 nucleotide sequence: TGTGCCTGGAGTTTGCGGCGAAACGAGCAGTACTTC.